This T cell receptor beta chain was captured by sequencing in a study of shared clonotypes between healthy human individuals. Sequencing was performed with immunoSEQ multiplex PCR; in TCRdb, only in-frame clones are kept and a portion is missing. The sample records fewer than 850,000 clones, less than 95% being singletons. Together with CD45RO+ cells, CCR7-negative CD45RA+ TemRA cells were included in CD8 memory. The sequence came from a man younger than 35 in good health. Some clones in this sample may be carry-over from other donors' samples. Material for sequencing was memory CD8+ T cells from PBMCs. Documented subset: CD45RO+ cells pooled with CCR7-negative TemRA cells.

CDR3 DNA: TGTGCCAGCAGATCCCCCGCCCCGGGGCTCGAGCAGTACTTC. This gives the protein CASRSPAPGLEQYF. The rearrangement joins TRBV27 to TRBJ2-7; perhaps D is TRBD1 or TRBD2 (5 bases each). The V and J ends lost 6 bases and 6 bases respectively, with 18 bases between them. The CDR3 is made up of 14 amino acids. Germline loops: CDR1 MNHEY, CDR2 SMNVEV (reference sequence).